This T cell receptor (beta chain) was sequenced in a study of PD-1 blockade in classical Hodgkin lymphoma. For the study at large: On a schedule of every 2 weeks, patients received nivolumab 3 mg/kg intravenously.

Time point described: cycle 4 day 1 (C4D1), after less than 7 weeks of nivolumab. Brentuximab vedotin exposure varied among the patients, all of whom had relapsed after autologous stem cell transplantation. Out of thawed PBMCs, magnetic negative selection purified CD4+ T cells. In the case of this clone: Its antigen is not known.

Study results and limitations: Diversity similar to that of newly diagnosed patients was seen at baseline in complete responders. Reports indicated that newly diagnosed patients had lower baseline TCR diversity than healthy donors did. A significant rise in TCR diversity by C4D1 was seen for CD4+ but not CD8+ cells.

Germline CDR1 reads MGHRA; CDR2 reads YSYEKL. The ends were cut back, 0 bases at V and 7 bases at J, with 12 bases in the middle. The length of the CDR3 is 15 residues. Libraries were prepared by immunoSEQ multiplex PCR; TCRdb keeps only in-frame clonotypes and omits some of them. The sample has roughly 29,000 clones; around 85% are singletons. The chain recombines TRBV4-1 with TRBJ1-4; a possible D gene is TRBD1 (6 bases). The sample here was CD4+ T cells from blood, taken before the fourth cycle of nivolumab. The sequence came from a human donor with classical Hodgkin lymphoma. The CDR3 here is CASSQDTGGSEKLFF. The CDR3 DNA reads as TGCGCCAGCAGCCAAGATACGGGGGGCAGTGAAAAACTGTTTTTT.